One and the same sample provided the 23 T cell receptor beta chains below, sequenced in a study of regulatory T cells in long-lasting Graves disease. The sample's time point: newly diagnosed GD, antithyroid drugs for less than 3 months. Isolated PBMC RNA provided the starting material for the TCR library. CDR3-region Arm-PCR and iRepertoire HTBI primers produced the TCR beta libraries. TCRdb fed the multiplex PCR reads into MiXCR, producing one record per CDR3 protein. This sample has roughly 420,000 distinct CDR3 sequences, with 12% to 15% found just once. These same records also appear under a second study, on T cells in Graves' hyperthyroidism and ophthalmopathy.

The sequencing used peripheral blood mononuclear cells (PBMCs), collected at new diagnosis, from a patient treated with antithyroid drugs. These receptors all stem from a woman in her 50s with Graves disease.

As for this clonotype: A much larger clone sits a single nucleotide away, making a read error possible. The chain recombines TRBV3-1 with TRBJ2-1; D is possibly TRBD2 (6 bases). CDR3 size: 15 residues. Per the germline V gene, CDR1 is LGHDT and CDR2 is YNNKEL (reference sequence). DNA for the CDR3: TGTGCCGGCAGCGGCGGGACCCGGGGGTACAATGAGCAGTTCTTC. Translated, it gives CAGSGGTRGYNEQFF.

CDR3 in amino acids: CAISESAGELFF. CDR3 nucleotides: TGTGCCATCAGTGAGTCGGCCGGGGAGCTGTTTTTT. The chain couples TRBV10-3 to TRBJ2-2; no reliable D call. Deletions cut 0 bases from V and 6 bases from J, with 2 bases between. The CDR3 contains 12 residues. Germline assignment: CDR1 ENHRY and CDR2 SYGVKD.

Comment on this clonotype: A read error is possible here, since a much larger clone lies one base away. The CDR3 ends on some other residue instead of the conserved phenylalanine or tryptophan, so this is likely a read error. The CDR3 spells CAISAGGQETQYS. For the CDR3, the DNA is TGTGCCATCAGTGCGGGAGGCCAAGAGACCCAGTACTCC. This chain connects TRBV10-3 to TRBJ2-5; 7 nucleotides align to TRBD2. Per the germline V gene, CDR1 is ENHRY and CDR2 is SYGVKD. CDR3 size: 13 residues. V lost 4 bases, J lost 1 base, and 0 bases stayed unmatched.

This clonotype was counted a few times. The chain carries TRBV5-6 and TRBJ1-1, with D unclear. There are 16 residues in the CDR3. CDR1 and CDR2 from the germline V gene are SGHDT and YYEEEE. The ends were cut back, 5 bases at V and 0 bases at J, with 17 bases in the middle. The CDR3 region has the DNA TGTGCCAGCAGATTGCTGGGAGGCGTTATGAACACTGAAGCTTTCTTT. It yields the protein CASRLLGGVMNTEAFF. Together with reference TRBV5-6 and TRBJ1-1, the CDR3 gives the full variable domain: DAGVTQSPTHLIKTRGQQVTLRCSPKSGHDTVSWYQQALGQGPQFIFQYYEEEERQRGNFPDRFSGHQFPNYSSELNVNALLLGDSALYLCASRLLGGVMNTEAFFGQGTRLTVV.

J is TRBJ2-6 and V is TRBV30; 7 nucleotides agree with TRBD1. Germline loops: CDR1 GTSNPN, CDR2 SVGIG (reference sequence). The CDR3 totals 16 residues. J lost 2 bases, V lost 4 bases, and 8 bases had no gene match. Here the CDR3 DNA reads TGTGCCTGGATAACAGGGGCCGTACCTGGGGCCAACGTCCTGACTTTC. Encoded protein: CAWITGAVPGANVLTF. The whole variable domain, filled in from reference TRBV30 and TRBJ2-6, reads SQTIHQWPATLVQPVGSPLSLECTVEGTSNPNLYWYRQAAGRGLQLLFYSVGIGQISSEVPQNLSASRPQDRQFILSSKKLLLSDSGFYLCAWITGAVPGANVLTFGAGSRLTVL.

Many counts were recorded for this clonotype. This rearrangement joins TRBV7-8 to TRBJ1-3; D gene ambiguous. The CDR3 totals 15 residues. Germline lookup yields CDR1 SGHVS and CDR2 FQNEAQ. Trimming shortened V by 2 bases and J by 1 base, and 9 bases separated the two germline ends. This CDR3 reads CASSLRELSGNTIYF. CDR3 bases: TGTGCCAGCAGCTTAAGGGAACTATCTGGAAACACCATATATTTT.

Many counts were recorded for this clonotype. The rearrangement links TRBV11-1 to TRBJ1-1, with D maybe TRBD1 (6 bases). This CDR3 region has 13 residues. Germline V lookup: CDR1 SGHAT, CDR2 FQDESV (reference sequence). Trimming took off 4 bases at V and 5 bases at J, with 11 bases between the two ends. CDR3 in amino acids: CASSSNRATEAFF. In nucleotides, the CDR3 is TGTGCCAGCAGCTCCAACAGGGCAACTGAAGCTTTCTTT.

This clonotype has ten or more counts. The chain combines TRBV4-1 with TRBJ1-1, with TRBD1 matching 7 bases. The CDR3 is 14 residues long. Germline trimming cut 4 bases from V and 1 base from J; bases unmatched to any gene: 3. Germline V CDR1 and CDR2: MGHRA, YSYEKL. CDR3 DNA sequence: TGCGCCAGCAGCCCGGACAGGCCGAACACTGAAGCTTTCTTT. It is translated as CASSPDRPNTEAFF.

This clonotype has only a few counts. The chain links TRBV19 to TRBJ2-6, with 8 bases identical to TRBD1. Germline lookup yields CDR1 LNHDA and CDR2 SQIVND (reference sequence). This CDR3 comprises 16 residues. V lost 2 bases to trimming and J lost 1 base; unmatched junction nucleotides: 1. The CDR3 region is CASSITGGSGANVLTF. The DNA for the CDR3 is TGTGCCAGTAGTATAACAGGGGGATCTGGGGCCAACGTCCTGACTTTC. Together with reference TRBV19 and TRBJ2-6, the CDR3 gives the full variable domain: DGGITQSPKYLFRKEGQNVTLSCEQNLNHDAMYWYRQDPGQGLRLIYYSQIVNDFQKGDIAEGYSVSREKKESFPLTVTSAQKNPTAFYLCASSITGGSGANVLTFGAGSRLTVL.

This clonotype was seen a handful of times. The CDR3 protein is CASSLTPRTGVGHGELFF. CDR3 DNA: TGTGCCAGCAGCTTAACTCCTAGGACAGGGGTGGGACACGGGGAGCTGTTTTTT. The chain uses TRBV13 and TRBJ2-2, with 9 positions matching TRBD1. The length of the CDR3 is 18 residues. From germline, CDR1 is PRHDT and CDR2 FYEKMQ (reference sequence). J was trimmed by 7 bases and V by 2 bases; bases with no gene match: 14. The full variable domain, rest sourced from reference TRBV13 and TRBJ2-2, is AAGVIQSPRHLIKEKRETATLKCYPIPRHDTVYWYQQGPGQDPQFLISFYEKMQSDKGSIPDRFSAQQFSDYHSELNMSSLELGDSALYFCASSLTPRTGVGHGELFFGEGSRLTVL.

Ten or more counts support this clonotype. This chain uses TRBV7-9 with TRBJ2-1, with a possible D match to TRBD2 (5 bases). The J call may be in error: the DNA end matches TRBJ2-5 better. The CDR3 covers 14 residues. Germline CDR1 SEHNR, CDR2 FQNEAQ (reference sequence). DNA for the CDR3: TGTGCCAGCAACCCTCCCGGGGACCAAGAGACCCAGTACTTC. This codes for CASNPPGDQETQYF.

This clonotype has ten or more counts. The rearrangement joins TRBV24-1 to TRBJ2-7; D unclear. CDR1 is KGHDR and CDR2 is SFDVKD in the germline V gene. This CDR3 is 13 amino acids long. V was trimmed by 3 bases and J by 3 bases, leaving 8 bases between them. The CDR3 is CATSDNSHYEQYF. CDR3 nucleotides: TGTGCCACCAGTGATAACAGTCACTACGAGCAGTACTTC.

This clonotype was recorded at least ten times. J is TRBJ1-1 and V is TRBV12-3 or TRBV12-4, with D possibly TRBD1 on 6 matching bases. There are 15 residues in the CDR3. Trimming took 5 bases from V and 1 from J, leaving 14 bases between them. The CDR3 protein is CASSLRRDKNTEAFF. CDR3 coding DNA: TGTGCCAGCAGTCTACGAAGGGACAAGAACACTGAAGCTTTCTTT.

This chain joins TRBV5-1 and TRBJ1-1, with 10 bases fitting TRBD1. The CDR3 is 16 residues long. Germline CDR1 SGHRS, CDR2 YFSETQ. J was trimmed by 5 bases and V by 0 bases; bases with no gene match: 7. CDR3 protein: CASSLGRQGAGTEAFF. CDR3 DNA sequence: TGCGCCAGCAGCTTGGGGAGACAGGGGGCAGGTACTGAAGCTTTCTTT.

The chain combines TRBV7-9 with TRBJ1-6, with 9 bases matching TRBD1. The CDR3 totals 16 residues. CDR1 and CDR2 (germline): SEHNR, FQNEAQ (reference sequence). V lost 3 bases, J lost 7 bases, and 7 bases stayed unmatched. The CDR3 loop reads CASSLDGTGNNSPLHF. The CDR3 nucleotides read TGTGCCAGCAGCTTGGACGGGACAGGGAACAATTCACCCCTCCACTTT.

This clonotype turned up a few times. This chain uses TRBV5-1 with TRBJ2-3; maybe TRBD1 (6 bases). V was shortened by 6 bases and J by 0 bases, with 14 bases between the two germline ends. The CDR3 is 15 residues long. Germline V gives CDR1 SGHRS, CDR2 YFSETQ. The DNA of the CDR3 is TGCGCCAGCACCTCTTCGGGACACAGCACAGATACGCAGTATTTT. Translating gives CASTSSGHSTDTQYF.

The chain links TRBV7-9 to TRBJ2-2; TRBD1 aligns across 7 bases. With 4 bases clipped from V and 0 bases from J, the junction kept 8 bases outside the gene matches. Germline V lookup: CDR1 SEHNR, CDR2 FQNEAQ (reference sequence). The CDR3 totals 17 residues. In nucleotides, the CDR3 is TGTGCCAGCAGCTCCCCCGACAGGGAAACGAACACCGGGGAGCTGTTTTTT. The encoded protein is CASSSPDRETNTGELFF.

The genes are TRBV2 and TRBJ2-7; D call uncertain. The V end was cut by 1 base, the J end by 6 bases, with 10 bases between. In germline, CDR1 is SNHLY, CDR2 FYNNEI. CDR3 length: 13 residues. CDR3 nucleotide sequence: TGTGCCAGCAGTGAAGTCCCAGCCACCGAGCAGTACTTC. Protein product: CASSEVPATEQYF.

This rearrangement joins TRBV6-1 to TRBJ2-4; D possibly corresponds to TRBD2 (5 bases). This CDR3 has 12 residues. V gave up 6 bases and J gave up 8 bases, with 11 bases separating them. Germline CDR1 MNHNS, CDR2 SASEGT. The CDR3 DNA follows: TGTGCCAGCAGATCGGGGTTGGACATTCAGTACTTC. Translation gives CASRSGLDIQYF.

The sample holds many counts of this clonotype. This chain uses TRBV28 with TRBJ2-2; 10 positions match TRBD1. Germline CDR1 reads MDHEN; CDR2 reads SYDVKM. CDR3 length equals 16 residues. Trimming took 6 bases from V and 6 from J; bases not matched to a gene: 10. This CDR3 is CASSPWTGGYPGELFF. The DNA for the CDR3 is TGTGCCAGCAGCCCCTGGACAGGGGGTTATCCCGGGGAGCTGTTTTTT.

This clonotype showed up just once. A much bigger clone sits one base away, suggesting this may be a read error. The J gene is TRBJ2-3, the V gene TRBV20-1; D might be TRBD2 (6 bases). The germline V gene has CDR1 DFQATT and CDR2 SNEGSKA (reference sequence). The CDR3 has 15 amino acids. V lost 1 base, J lost 1 base, and 12 bases lay in between. Here the CDR3 reads CSARGRDLGTDTQYF. The CDR3 coding sequence is TGCAGTGCTAGAGGGCGGGATCTTGGCACAGATACGCAGTATTTT.

This clonotype turned up a few times. V gene TRBV6-1 combines with J gene TRBJ2-7; D is ambiguous. V was shortened by 6 bases and J by 2 bases, with 11 bases between the two germline ends. The germline CDR1 and CDR2 sequences are MNHNS and SASEGT. The CDR3 contains 13 residues. As DNA, the CDR3 is TGTGCCAGCAGAATAGAAGAAACCTACGAGCAGTACTTC. It encodes CASRIEETYEQYF.

This clonotype was detected a few times. This may be a read error, as it is one base from a much larger clone. The CDR3 coding sequence is TGTGCCAGCAGTTTGGCCTACTACCACAGCGACGAACGCCTTGAGCAGTACTTC. Its translation: CASSLAYYHSDERLEQYF. The chain employs TRBV28 and TRBJ2-7; D uncertain. Trimming pared 3 bases from V and 7 bases from J, leaving 28 bases between. CDR1 MDHEN and CDR2 SYDVKM come from the germline V gene. The CDR3 length is 18 residues. Full variable domain (rest looked up from reference TRBV28 and TRBJ2-7): DVKVTQSSRYLVKRTGEKVFLECVQDMDHENMFWYRQDPGLGLRLIYFSYDVKMKEKGDIPEGYSVSREKKERFSLILESASTNQTSMYLCASSLAYYHSDERLEQYFGPGTRLTVT.